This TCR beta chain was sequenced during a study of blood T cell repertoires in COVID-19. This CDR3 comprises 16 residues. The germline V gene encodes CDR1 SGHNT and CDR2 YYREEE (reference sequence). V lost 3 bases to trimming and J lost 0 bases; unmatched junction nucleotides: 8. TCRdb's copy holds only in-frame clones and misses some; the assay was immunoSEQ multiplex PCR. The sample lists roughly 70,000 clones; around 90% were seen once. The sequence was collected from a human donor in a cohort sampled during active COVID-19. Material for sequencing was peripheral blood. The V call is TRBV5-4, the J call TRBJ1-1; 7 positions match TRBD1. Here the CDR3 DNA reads TGTGCCAGCAGCTGGCGCGCACAGGGGCTGAACACTGAAGCTTTCTTT. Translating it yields CASSWRAQGLNTEAFF.